These 19 T cell receptor beta chains originate from one sample sequenced in a study of preoperative IRX-2 immunotherapy in early breast cancer. Treatment given: preoperative locoregional IRX-2 cytokine immunotherapy. Measured with immunoSEQ multiplex PCR; TCRdb has only the in-frame clones, and not every one. The sample records about 26,000 clones, nearly 90% being singletons. The specimen was collected from a patient treated with IRX-2 immunotherapy. The receptors here all came from a human donor with breast cancer.

The V gene is TRBV11-3, the J gene TRBJ2-5, with D tentatively TRBD2 (5 bases). This CDR3 comprises 13 residues. Germline V gives CDR1 SGHNT, CDR2 YENEEA. Trimming took off 5 bases at V and 4 bases at J, with 11 bases between the two ends. The CDR3 here is CASSLAPRETQYF. The CDR3 coding sequence is TGTGCCAGCAGCCTAGCTCCGAGAGAGACCCAGTACTTC.

The V call is TRBV5-4, the J call TRBJ2-7; TRBD1 might be the D (5 bases). Trimming left V 4 bases short and J 2 bases short, with 16 bases between. Germline CDR1 reads SGHNT; CDR2 reads YYREEE (reference sequence). This CDR3 is 15 amino acids long. The CDR3 DNA sequence: TGTGCCAGCAGCGTCCAGGGTCTTAGCCCCTACGAGCAGTACTTC. Protein: CASSVQGLSPYEQYF.

The V gene is TRBV5-6, the J gene TRBJ1-2; D remains unclear. In germline, CDR1 is SGHDT, CDR2 YYEEEE. V dropped 1 base and J dropped 7 bases, with 8 bases sitting between them. The CDR3 is made up of 12 amino acids. Here the CDR3 DNA reads TGTGCCAGCAGCTTGTGGGAAGTTGGCTACACCTTC. It is translated as CASSLWEVGYTF.

The chain combines TRBV27 with TRBJ2-1, with 12 bases lining up with TRBD2. The ends lost 4 bases at V and 2 bases at J; junction bases unmatched: 3. The CDR3 extends over 16 amino acids. Germline V gene data show CDR1 as MNHEY and CDR2 as SMNVEV (reference sequence). Here the CDR3 DNA reads TGTGCCAGCAGTTCCCGGACTAGCGGGGCCTACAATGAGCAGTTCTTC. This translates into CASSSRTSGAYNEQFF.

The chain has TRBV29-1 and TRBJ1-1; 8 bases align to TRBD1. The CDR3 totals 12 residues. V lost 8 bases to trimming and J lost 1 base; unmatched junction nucleotides: 3. Germline loops: CDR1 SQVTM, CDR2 ANQGSEA. CDR3 amino acids: CSSDRGNTEAFF. Here the CDR3 DNA reads TGCAGCTCCGACAGGGGGAACACTGAAGCTTTCTTT.

J is TRBJ2-2 and V is TRBV14, with 10 positions matching TRBD2. The CDR3 loop spans 15 amino acids. Germline V gene lookup returns CDR1 SGHDN and CDR2 FVKESK. Losses at the gene ends were 5 bases for V and 4 bases for J; bases not matched to a gene: 4. CDR3 region: CASSIAGGSTGELFF. The DNA for the CDR3 is TGTGCCAGCAGCATAGCGGGAGGCAGCACCGGGGAGCTGTTTTTT. The full variable domain, in which reference TRBV14 and TRBJ2-2 provide the parts outside the CDR3, is EAGVTQFPSHSVIEKGQTVTLRCDPISGHDNLYWYRRVMGKEIKFLLHFVKESKQDESGMPNNRFLAERTGGTYSTLKVQPAELEDSGVYFCASSIAGGSTGELFFGEGSRLTVL.

The chain uses TRBV5-1 and TRBJ2-3; 7 bases align to TRBD2. J lost 9 bases, V lost 4 bases, and 11 bases had no gene match. The CDR3 is 14 residues long. Germline V CDR1 and CDR2: SGHRS, YFSETQ. CDR3 loop: CASSAGTTIETQYF. The CDR3 bases are TGCGCCAGCAGCGCCGGGACTACGATTGAGACGCAGTATTTT.

The rearrangement joins TRBV7-9 to TRBJ1-2; D gene ambiguous. This CDR3 comprises 16 residues. Trimming left V 5 bases short and J 3 bases short, with 19 bases between. Per the germline V gene, CDR1 is SEHNR and CDR2 is FQNEAQ (reference sequence). CDR3 amino acids: CASSRSSDLYDYGYTF. The CDR3 DNA is TGTGCCAGCAGCCGGTCCAGTGACCTCTATGACTATGGCTACACCTTC.

This clone was counted only a few times. This chain uses TRBV15 with TRBJ2-5; perhaps TRBD2 as D (5 bases). Trimming took 1 base from V and 4 from J, leaving 10 bases between them. Per the germline V gene, CDR1 is LNHNV and CDR2 is YYDKDF (reference sequence). There are 14 residues in the CDR3. This CDR3 reads CATSRVGNRETQYF. Written as DNA, the CDR3 is TGTGCCACCAGCAGAGTCGGGAACCGAGAGACCCAGTACTTC.

The chain employs TRBV19 and TRBJ1-3, with D unresolved. Germline loops: CDR1 LNHDA, CDR2 SQIVND (reference sequence). The CDR3 contains 13 residues. V was clipped by 7 bases and J by 2 bases, with 9 bases between them. Here the CDR3 DNA reads TGTGCCAGTACGGGCAGCCCTGGAAACACCATATATTTT. Protein sequence: CASTGSPGNTIYF.

CDR3 loop: CASAGAGYQETQYF. For the CDR3, the DNA is TGTGCCAGCGCGGGAGCGGGATATCAAGAGACCCAGTACTTC. V and J are TRBV15 and TRBJ2-5; TRBD2 aligns across 7 bases. The V segment lost 10 bases and the J segment 2 bases; nucleotides outside the gene matches: 10. CDR1 and CDR2 (germline): LNHNV, YYDKDF (reference sequence). This CDR3 comprises 14 residues.

The chain couples TRBV6-6 to TRBJ1-1; no firm D call. The V gene lost 2 bases and the J gene lost 7 bases, with 14 bases spanning the gap. The germline V gene encodes CDR1 MNHNY and CDR2 SVGAGI (reference sequence). CDR3 size: 14 residues. As DNA, the CDR3 is TGTGCCAGCAGTTACCCAATCGACCACCGTGAAGCTTTCTTT. This translates into CASSYPIDHREAFF.

The genes are TRBV27 and TRBJ2-1, with D possibly being TRBD2 (7 bases). Deletions cut 7 bases from V and 5 bases from J, with 24 bases between. Per the germline V gene, CDR1 is MNHEY and CDR2 is SMNVEV (reference sequence). The CDR3 is 17 residues long. For the CDR3, the DNA is TGTGCCAGCAAACGAGGGGGGGGGACAAGAATCAACAATGAGCAGTTCTTC. This sequence encodes CASKRGGGTRINNEQFF.

This chain connects TRBV11-2 to TRBJ1-1; 10 positions agree with TRBD1. Germline assignment: CDR1 SGHAT and CDR2 FQNNGV. This CDR3 has 15 amino acids. Losses at the gene ends were 4 bases for V and 5 bases for J; bases not matched to a gene: 7. CDR3 residues: CASSYQTGGKTEAFF. For the CDR3, the DNA is TGTGCCAGCAGCTACCAGACAGGGGGCAAAACTGAAGCTTTCTTT.

The chain links TRBV5-4 to TRBJ2-2; D gene ambiguous. Trimming took 2 bases from V and 4 from J, leaving 3 bases between them. The CDR3 spans 12 residues. Germline V CDR1 and CDR2: SGHNT, YYREEE (reference sequence). The CDR3 sequence is CASSFGTGELFF. DNA of the CDR3: TGTGCCAGCAGCTTCGGCACCGGGGAGCTGTTTTTT. The variable domain in full, with the rest retrieved from reference TRBV5-4 and TRBJ2-2, is ETGVTQSPTHLIKTRGQQVTLRCSSQSGHNTVSWYQQALGQGPQFIFQYYREEENGRGNFPPRFSGLQFPNYSSELNVNALELDDSALYLCASSFGTGELFFGEGSRLTVL.

The CDR3 here is CASSLVGWGVQNEQFF. CDR3 nucleotides: TGTGCCAGCAGCTTAGTTGGTTGGGGGGTCCAGAATGAGCAGTTCTTC. V and J are TRBV13 and TRBJ2-1, with D maybe TRBD2 (6 bases). This CDR3 spans 16 amino acids. Germline loops: CDR1 PRHDT, CDR2 FYEKMQ (reference sequence). V shed 1 base and J shed 7 bases, with 17 bases lying between them.

The chain combines TRBV19 with TRBJ1-2, with D hard to call. CDR3 length: 13 residues. Germline lookup yields CDR1 LNHDA and CDR2 SQIVND (reference sequence). V gave up 5 bases and J gave up 5 bases, with 12 bases separating them. CDR3 protein: CASSLGREYGYTF. CDR3 sequence (DNA): TGTGCCAGTAGTTTGGGAAGGGAGTATGGCTACACCTTC.

V is TRBV6-5 and J is TRBJ2-5; D is perhaps TRBD2 (6 bases). V was pared by 8 bases and J by 5 bases, with 15 bases between. The CDR3 covers 13 residues. The V gene's germline CDR1 is MNHEY and CDR2 SVGAGI. DNA for the CDR3: TGTGCCAGCTCTATGGGGGGTGGGGAGACCCAGTACTTC. The encoded protein is CASSMGGGETQYF.

The V gene is TRBV10-3, the J gene TRBJ2-5; D perhaps matches TRBD2 (6 bases). Germline V gene sequence: CDR1 ENHRY, CDR2 SYGVKD. V lost 0 bases, J lost 3 bases, and 11 bases lay in between. The CDR3 has 15 residues. This CDR3 reads CAISESGGAEETQYF. CDR3 DNA: TGTGCCATCAGTGAGTCAGGAGGGGCGGAAGAGACCCAGTACTTC.